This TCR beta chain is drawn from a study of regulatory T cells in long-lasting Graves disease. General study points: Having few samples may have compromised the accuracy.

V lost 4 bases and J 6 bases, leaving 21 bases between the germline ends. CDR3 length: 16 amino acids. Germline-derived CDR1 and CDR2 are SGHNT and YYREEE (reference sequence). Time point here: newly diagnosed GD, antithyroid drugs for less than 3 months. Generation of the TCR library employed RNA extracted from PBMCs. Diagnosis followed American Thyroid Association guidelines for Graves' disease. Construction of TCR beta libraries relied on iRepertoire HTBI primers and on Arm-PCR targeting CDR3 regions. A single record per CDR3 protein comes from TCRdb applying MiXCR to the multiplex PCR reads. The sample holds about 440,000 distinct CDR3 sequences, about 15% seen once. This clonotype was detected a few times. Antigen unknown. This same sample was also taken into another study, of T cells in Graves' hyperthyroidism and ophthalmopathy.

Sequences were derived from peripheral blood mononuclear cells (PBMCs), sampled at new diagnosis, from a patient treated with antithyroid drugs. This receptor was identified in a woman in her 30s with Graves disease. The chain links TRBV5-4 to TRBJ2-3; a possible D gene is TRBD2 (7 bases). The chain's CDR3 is CASSAGASGNRDTQYF. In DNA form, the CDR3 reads TGTGCCAGCAGCGCGGGGGCCAGCGGGAACCGGGATACGCAGTATTTT.